These 27 T cell receptor beta chains share one sample of origin, sequenced in a study of blood T cell repertoires in COVID-19. Produced via immunoSEQ multiplex PCR; TCRdb's table is partial and in-frame only. Of 25,000 to 35,000 clones listed, around 91% were seen once; the top ten hold roughly 15%. The source material was peripheral blood. These receptor sequences come from a man older than 75 with acute or convalescent COVID-19.

The V gene is TRBV12-3 or TRBV12-4, the J gene TRBJ1-1, with 12 positions matching TRBD1. This CDR3 has 13 residues. With V trimmed by 6 bases and J by 9 bases, 5 bases remained unmatched. The CDR3 reads CASRTGTGGKAFF. The CDR3, as DNA: TGTGCCAGCAGAACCGGGACAGGGGGCAAAGCTTTCTTT.

This clone was seen only once. The CDR3 is CASSQNLRVNYGYTF. DNA for the CDR3: TGTGCCAGCAGCCAAAACCTCAGGGTGAACTATGGCTACACCTTC. The J gene is TRBJ1-2, the V gene TRBV7-9, with TRBD1 as a possible D gene (5 bases). The germline V gene encodes CDR1 SEHNR and CDR2 FQNEAQ (reference sequence). Between the trimmed V and J ends, which lost 5 bases and 2 bases, there was a span of 15 bases. The length of the CDR3 is 15 residues.

The J gene is TRBJ1-1, the V gene TRBV3-1 (or the pseudogene TRBV3-2); the D gene is possibly TRBD1 (5 bases). The CDR3 runs to 12 residues. The germline CDR1 and CDR2 sequences are LGHDT and YNNKEL (reference sequence). The germline V and J ends were trimmed by 0 bases and 10 bases, with 9 bases remaining between them. This CDR3 is CASSQDGGRAFF. In DNA, the CDR3 is TGTGCCAGCAGCCAAGATGGGGGGAGAGCTTTCTTT.

The chain couples TRBV27 to TRBJ2-3; 10 bases align to TRBD2. Germline assignment: CDR1 MNHEY and CDR2 SMNVEV (reference sequence). The CDR3 loop spans 14 amino acids. Trimming removed 6 bases from V and 6 bases from J; junction bases left unmatched: 6. CDR3 sequence: CASRLAGSQDTQYF. In nucleotides, the CDR3 is TGTGCCAGCAGACTAGCGGGGTCTCAGGATACGCAGTATTTT.

The J gene is TRBJ1-5, the V gene TRBV5-1, with D possibly matching TRBD1 (5 bases). From germline, CDR1 is SGHRS and CDR2 YFSETQ. The CDR3 has 15 amino acids. V was clipped by 4 bases and J by 4 bases, with 15 bases between them. Here the CDR3 reads CASSPGTGRNQPQHF. The CDR3 DNA sequence: TGCGCCAGCAGCCCGGGGACCGGGAGGAATCAGCCCCAGCATTTT.

The chain recombines TRBV18 with TRBJ2-6; D is possibly TRBD1 (5 bases). The germline V gene encodes CDR1 KGHSH and CDR2 LQKENI. Between the trimmed V and J ends, which lost 7 bases and 3 bases, there was a span of 13 bases. CDR3 length: 15 residues. The CDR3 is CASFEGARGANVLTF. The CDR3 nucleotides read TGTGCCAGCTTCGAAGGGGCGCGTGGGGCCAACGTCCTGACTTTC.

CDR3 loop: CASSVGGSFTGELFF. CDR3 nucleotides: TGTGCCAGCAGCGTAGGGGGCAGCTTTACCGGGGAGCTGTTTTTT. The V and J genes are TRBV9 and TRBJ2-2; possibly TRBD1 for D (5 bases). In germline, CDR1 is SGDLS, CDR2 YYNGEE. V was pared by 0 bases and J by 5 bases, with 11 bases between. The CDR3 is 15 amino acids.

This clone has more than one count but fewer than ten. V is TRBV5-4 and J is TRBJ1-4, with TRBD1 matching 8 bases. Trimming cost V 3 bases and J 6 bases; bases outside gene matches: 4. Germline lookup yields CDR1 SGHNT and CDR2 YYREEE (reference sequence). This CDR3 has 14 residues. The CDR3 spells CASSSTGDDEKLFF. CDR3 nucleotides: TGTGCCAGCAGCTCGACAGGGGATGATGAAAAACTGTTTTTT.

This chain uses TRBV4-1 with TRBJ2-5; no firm D call. Trimming removed 4 bases from V and 1 base from J, with 7 bases in between. CDR3 length: 13 amino acids. Per germline, CDR1 MGHRA and CDR2 YSYEKL. The CDR3 reads CASSLKLQETQYF. CDR3 bases: TGCGCCAGCAGCCTAAAGCTCCAAGAGACCCAGTACTTC.

The chain joins TRBV5-1 to TRBJ1-1; D is unclear. The CDR3 totals 15 residues. Germline V gene data show CDR1 as SGHRS and CDR2 as YFSETQ. V gave up 4 bases and J gave up 4 bases, with 17 bases separating them. CDR3 in amino acids: CASSPRGDRGTEAFF. The CDR3 DNA follows: TGCGCCAGCAGCCCAAGAGGAGATCGGGGCACTGAAGCTTTCTTT.

The chain employs TRBV9 and TRBJ1-3; 10 bases match TRBD1. The germline gives CDR1 SGDLS, CDR2 YYNGEE. Germline trimming cut 4 bases from V and 0 bases from J; bases unmatched to any gene: 10. The CDR3 totals 18 residues. The CDR3 DNA is TGTGCCAGCAGCCCACCCTGGGGACAGGGGTTCTCTGGAAACACCATATATTTT. Protein product: CASSPPWGQGFSGNTIYF.

The chain is built from TRBV24-1 and TRBJ1-4, with 10 bases lining up with TRBD1. J gave up 8 bases and V 6 bases, and 11 bases lay outside the gene matches. Per germline, CDR1 KGHDR and CDR2 SFDVKD. This CDR3 region has 16 residues. CDR3 sequence reads: CATSRGTGAPKEKLFF. The CDR3, as DNA: TGTGCCACCAGTAGAGGGACAGGGGCCCCAAAAGAAAAACTGTTTTTT.

This clone was seen only once. The chain joins TRBV28 to TRBJ1-5; D uncertain. Germline V lookup: CDR1 MDHEN, CDR2 SYDVKM. V shed 6 bases and J shed 3 bases, with 15 bases lying between them. There are 15 residues in the CDR3. The CDR3 nucleotides read TGTGCCAGCAGCTACGATTCCCTCCCCAATCAGCCCCAGCATTTT. Its protein is CASSYDSLPNQPQHF. Variable domain in full (rest from reference TRBV28 and TRBJ1-5): DVKVTQSSRYLVKRTGEKVFLECVQDMDHENMFWYRQDPGLGLRLIYFSYDVKMKEKGDIPEGYSVSREKKERFSLILESASTNQTSMYLCASSYDSLPNQPQHFGDGTRLSIL.

The rearrangement uses TRBV3-1 (or the pseudogene TRBV3-2) and TRBJ1-2; 9 nucleotides agree with TRBD1. J gave up 3 bases and V 4 bases, and 3 bases lay outside the gene matches. Germline CDR1 and CDR2: LGHDT and YNNKEL (reference sequence). CDR3 length: 14 amino acids. The CDR3 nucleotides read TGTGCCAGCAGCCCGCGACAGGGGGACTATGGCTACACCTTC. Translated, it gives CASSPRQGDYGYTF.

The rearrangement uses TRBV10-3 and TRBJ2-1; D remains unclear. V lost 2 bases to trimming and J lost 3 bases, with 8 bases between them. The CDR3 has 14 residues. Germline assignment: CDR1 ENHRY and CDR2 SYGVKD. The CDR3 protein is CAISEPGLYNEQFF. The CDR3 nucleotides are TGTGCCATCAGTGAGCCAGGCCTCTACAATGAGCAGTTCTTC.

The rearrangement links TRBV30 to TRBJ2-1, with TRBD2 as a possible D gene (6 bases). Trimming shortened V by 0 bases and J by 6 bases, and 12 bases separated the two germline ends. The CDR3 length is 14 residues. Germline CDR1 GTSNPN, CDR2 SVGIG (reference sequence). Here the CDR3 reads CAWSVGGTSNEQFF. CDR3 sequence (DNA): TGTGCCTGGAGTGTCGGGGGAACTTCCAATGAGCAGTTCTTC.

This clone occurred once. The chain couples TRBV5-6 to TRBJ2-7, with D perhaps matching TRBD2 (7 bases). V was clipped by 0 bases and J by 0 bases, with 16 bases between them. CDR1 SGHDT and CDR2 YYEEEE come from the germline V gene. The length of the CDR3 is 17 residues. CDR3 sequence: CASSLDVGGGVSYEQYF. The CDR3 nucleotides are TGTGCCAGCAGCTTGGATGTCGGCGGGGGCGTCTCCTACGAGCAGTACTTC.

The gene calls are TRBV21-1 and TRBJ2-7; no DNA check was done on the table's D call, TRBD2. TRBV21-1 is described as a pseudogene. This CDR3 region has 22 residues. CDR3 in amino acids: CASSKVESPGGPNVCYSYEQYF. For the CDR3, the DNA is TGTGCCAGCAGCAAAGTTGAGAGTCCGGGGGGGCCGAACGTATGCTACTCCTACGAGCAGTACTTC.

This sequence joins TRBV5-1 and TRBJ2-2; possibly TRBD2 for D (5 bases). CDR3 length: 15 amino acids. CDR1 and CDR2 (germline): SGHRS, YFSETQ. Trimming took 2 bases from V and 4 from J, leaving 12 bases between them. For the CDR3, the DNA is TGCGCCAGCAGCTTAGAACCGGCGGGCACCGGGGAGCTGTTTTTT. It is translated as CASSLEPAGTGELFF.

The chain uses TRBV4-1 and TRBJ2-7; maybe TRBD1 (6 bases). V lost 1 base, J lost 2 bases, and 12 bases lay in between. The CDR3 runs to 15 residues. In germline, CDR1 is MGHRA, CDR2 YSYEKL. Here the CDR3 DNA reads TGCGCCAGCAGCCAAGGGTTTACAGGGCCCTACGAGCAGTACTTC. This gives the protein CASSQGFTGPYEQYF.

The V and J genes are TRBV10-1 and TRBJ1-5, with 9 bases identical to TRBD1. The length of the CDR3 is 19 residues. CDR1 is WNHNN, CDR2 SYGVQD, per germline (reference sequence). V lost 3 bases and J lost 0; bases outside the gene matches: 12. This chain's CDR3 is CASSDPRGTGIFSNQPQHF. The CDR3 DNA is TGCGCCAGCAGTGACCCACGTGGGACAGGGATCTTTAGCAATCAGCCCCAGCATTTT.

The chain links TRBV5-4 to TRBJ2-7; 9 nucleotides align to TRBD1. This CDR3 spans 17 amino acids. The V gene end was trimmed by 3 bases and the J gene end by 1 base; junction bases not matched to a gene: 11. The V gene's germline CDR1 is SGHNT and CDR2 YYREEE (reference sequence). CDR3 residues: CASSYQPGQGISYEQYF. The CDR3 DNA is TGTGCCAGCAGCTACCAACCGGGACAGGGAATTTCCTACGAGCAGTACTTC.

This chain connects TRBV19 to TRBJ2-7; 10 bases match TRBD1. The CDR3 length is 15 residues. With 3 bases clipped from V and 6 bases from J, the junction kept 8 bases outside the gene matches. Looked up from germline, CDR1 is LNHDA and CDR2 is SQIVND (reference sequence). This CDR3 reads CASSISGTGVSEQYF. Here the CDR3 DNA reads TGTGCCAGTAGTATTTCCGGGACAGGGGTTAGCGAGCAGTACTTC.

The V gene is TRBV29-1, the J gene TRBJ1-1; tentative D call: TRBD1 (6 bases). Trimming took off 4 bases at V and 0 bases at J, with 15 bases between the two ends. The CDR3 spans 15 residues. Germline V lookup: CDR1 SQVTM, CDR2 ANQGSEA. In DNA, the CDR3 is TGCAGCGTTGGGACCTTCCAGGGGATGAACACTGAAGCTTTCTTT. It specifies CSVGTFQGMNTEAFF.

The chain carries TRBV10-1 and TRBJ1-1, with D possibly TRBD1 on 5 matching bases. The CDR3 loop spans 15 amino acids. CDR1 WNHNN and CDR2 SYGVQD come from the germline V gene (reference sequence). Trimming removed 3 bases from V and 8 bases from J, with 19 bases in between. CDR3 in amino acids: CASSESPGRSSEAFF. DNA of the CDR3: TGCGCCAGCAGTGAATCCCCAGGGAGGAGTAGCGAAGCTTTCTTT.

The V gene is TRBV25-1, the J gene TRBJ1-2; 7 bases fit TRBD1. CDR1 and CDR2 from the germline V gene are MGHDK and SYGVNS. The trim removed 6 bases at V and 6 bases at J, leaving 13 bases unmatched. The CDR3 loop spans 15 amino acids. CDR3 sequence reads: CASSPEGIRGDGYTF. In nucleotides, the CDR3 is TGTGCCAGCAGCCCTGAGGGGATCAGGGGGGATGGCTACACCTTC.

The rearrangement joins TRBV6-6 to TRBJ2-4; TRBD2 aligns across 9 bases. The CDR3 spans 18 residues. The germline V gene has CDR1 MNHNY and CDR2 SVGAGI (reference sequence). Losses at the gene ends were 5 bases for V and 2 bases for J; bases not matched to a gene: 13. The CDR3 DNA reads TGTGCCAGCAGTCCAAGCGGGGGGAGAATGTTGACCAAAAACATTCAGTACTTC. The encoded protein is CASSPSGGRMLTKNIQYF.